The clone carrying this T cell receptor beta chain was detected many times. Its cognate antigen is unknown. This entry comes from a study of breast tumors, draining lymph nodes, adjacent tissues. The lymph nodes were axillary draining lymph nodes from breast cancer patients. The J segment lost 11 bases and the V segment lost 5 bases, leaving 17 bases of the junction unmatched. From germline, CDR1 is MNHEY and CDR2 SMNVEV (reference sequence). CDR3 length: 17 amino acids. Notes on the study in general: Luminal-like breast cancer showed significantly greater tumor-nontumor repertoire similarity than basal-like breast cancer did. The lymph node origin of tumor T cells was framed as consistent with a hypothesis, not demonstrated. Findings are consistent with lymph node origin and intratumoral expansion of most tumor T cells. Compared with lymph nodes, tumors were less diverse; compared with nontumor tissue, more.

TCRdb re-analysed the multiplex PCR reads in MiXCR, keeping a single row per CDR3 protein. In the table there are about 140,000 distinct CDR3 sequences, about 22% of which are singletons. Sequencing was done on a sample of axillary lymph node tissue. The origin of this receptor is a female donor with breast cancer. Some clones in this sample may be carry-over from other donors' samples. V is TRBV27 and J is TRBJ1-6, with 8 bases aligning to TRBD1. CDR3 nucleotides: TGTGCCAGCAGTCCAAACCCCTTCGGACAGGGTGGCACACCCCTCCACTTT. This sequence encodes CASSPNPFGQGGTPLHF.